One T cell receptor (beta chain) is described in this entry. The data originate from a study of OX40 agonist ivuxolimab in advanced cancers. Background on the study: Patients in dose escalation had liver, melanoma, kidney or head and neck cancers. With a range of roughly 23 to 90, age averaged approximately 60 years, and approximately 83% were male.

Excluded were patients having autoimmune disease history or systemic immunosuppression. Sequencing was performed with immunoSEQ multiplex PCR; in TCRdb, only in-frame clones are kept and a portion is missing. Among under 85,000 clones, approximately 95% were seen once, and the ten largest hold 9.5% to 11%. Germline V gene data show CDR1 as GTSNPN and CDR2 as SVGIG (reference sequence). The CDR3 is made up of 10 amino acids. Trimming took off 5 bases at V and 1 base at J, with 2 bases between the two ends. Sequencing was performed on CD4+ or CD8+ T cells sorted from blood, taken in a trial of the OX40 agonist ivuxolimab. The source of this sequence is an adult with an advanced solid tumor such as melanoma, head and neck, liver or kidney cancer. The chain combines TRBV30 with TRBJ1-1; D not resolved. The CDR3 protein is CAWENTEAFF. CDR3 nucleotides: TGTGCCTGGGAGAACACTGAAGCTTTCTTT.